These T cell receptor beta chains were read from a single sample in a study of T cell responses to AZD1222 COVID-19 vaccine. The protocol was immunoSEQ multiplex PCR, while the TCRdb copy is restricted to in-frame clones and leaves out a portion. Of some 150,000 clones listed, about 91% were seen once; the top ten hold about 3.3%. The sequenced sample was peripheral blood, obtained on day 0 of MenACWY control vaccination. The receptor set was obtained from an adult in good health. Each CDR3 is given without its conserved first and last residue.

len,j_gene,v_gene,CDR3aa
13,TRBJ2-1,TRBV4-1,ASSPRAGTYNEQF
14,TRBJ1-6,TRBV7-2,ASSASPGQGASPLH
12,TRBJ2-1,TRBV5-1,ASSSRPSDNEQF
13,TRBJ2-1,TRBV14,ASSHWPGGYNEQF
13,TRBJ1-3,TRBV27,ASSLSWGAGNTIY
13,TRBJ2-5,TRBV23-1,ASSHNRGLQETQY
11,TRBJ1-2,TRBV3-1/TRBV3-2,ASSTPANYGYT
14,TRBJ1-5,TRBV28,ASSFSGTIPNQPQH
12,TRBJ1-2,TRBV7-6,ASSPREEFYGYT
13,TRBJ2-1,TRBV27,ASIFSGRSLNEQF
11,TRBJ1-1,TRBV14,ASSWASGFEAF
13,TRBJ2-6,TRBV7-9,ASSRDISGANVLT
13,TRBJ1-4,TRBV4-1,ASSRAQGVDEKLF
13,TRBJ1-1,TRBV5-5,ASSSGQGAATEAF
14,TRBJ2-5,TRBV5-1,ASSPSSGSGQETQY
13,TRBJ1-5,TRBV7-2,ASSLGLAPNQPQH
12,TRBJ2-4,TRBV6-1,ASSEVLAKNIQY
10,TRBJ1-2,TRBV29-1,SVEDSNYGYT
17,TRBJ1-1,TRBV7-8,ASSLGPGVGARMNTEAF
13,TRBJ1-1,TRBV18,ASSPTTGASGEAF
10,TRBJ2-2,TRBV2,ASSEQAGELF
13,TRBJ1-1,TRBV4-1,ASSHPAGANTEAF
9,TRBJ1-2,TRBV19,AVRRGDGYT
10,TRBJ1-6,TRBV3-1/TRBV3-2,ASSQVRSPLH
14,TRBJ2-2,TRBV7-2,ASSSPQGGDTGELF
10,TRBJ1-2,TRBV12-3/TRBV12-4,ATRGVREGYT
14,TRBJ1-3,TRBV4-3,ASSQENSYGGNTIY
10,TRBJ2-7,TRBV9,ASSRTDYEQY
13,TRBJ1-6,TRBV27,ASSLSHQSNSPLH
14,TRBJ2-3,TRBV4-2,ASSQEGETSSGTQY
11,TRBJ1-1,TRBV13,ASSVRMNTEAF
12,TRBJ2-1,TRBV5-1,ASSLEARSNEQF
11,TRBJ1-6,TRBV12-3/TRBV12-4,AILILGGSPLH
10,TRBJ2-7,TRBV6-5,ASRESSYEQY
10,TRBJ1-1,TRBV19,ASSNYWGEAF
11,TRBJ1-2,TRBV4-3,ASSQDTVYGYT
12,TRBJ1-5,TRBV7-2,ASSLGTGVQPQH
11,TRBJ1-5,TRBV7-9,ASSLTGNQPQH
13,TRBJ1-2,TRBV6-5,ASNSRRPGNYGYT
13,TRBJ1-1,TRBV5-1,ASSEDRPLNTEAF
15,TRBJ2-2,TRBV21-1,ASSYSGTREVYGELF
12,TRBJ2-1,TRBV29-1,SVRQGSTYNEQF
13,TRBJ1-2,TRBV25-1,ASRGTGGYNYGYT
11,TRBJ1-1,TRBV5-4,ASSLSGGGEAF
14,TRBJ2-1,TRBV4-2,ASSLSTGTVYNEQF
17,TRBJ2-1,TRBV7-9,ASSFPGLAGGIIYNEQF
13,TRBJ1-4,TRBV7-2,ASSLTDGVNEKLF
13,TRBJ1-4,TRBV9,ASSAGGAGNEKLF
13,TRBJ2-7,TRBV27,ASSFGGRVINEQY